This paragraph covers one TCR beta chain sequence. Its specificity is not known. Germline V lookup: CDR1 SQVTM, CDR2 ANQGSEA. Trimming cost V 6 bases and J 0 bases, with 9 bases left between them. The CDR3 sequence is 13 residues long. The assay was immunoSEQ multiplex PCR, and TCRdb's table has in-frame clones only and misses some. The sample has about 62,000 clones; 88% are singletons. These data come from a study of OX40 agonist ivuxolimab in advanced cancers. Turning to the study itself: Every 2 weeks, patients got intravenous ivuxolimab at one of six dose levels (0.01-10 mg/kg). Recorded diagnoses for dose-escalation patients were hepatocellular carcinoma, melanoma, renal cell or head and neck cancer.

Regarding the study as a whole: Which antigen the expanded peripheral T cells recognized is unknown.

The source material was CD4+ or CD8+ T cells sorted from blood, sampled in a trial of the OX40 agonist ivuxolimab. The J gene is TRBJ2-1, the V gene TRBV29-1; D is unclear. This TCR was sampled from an adult with an advanced solid tumor such as melanoma, head and neck, liver or kidney cancer. The CDR3 spells CSVRSSSYNEQFF. In DNA form, the CDR3 reads TGCAGCGTCCGTTCTAGCTCCTACAATGAGCAGTTCTTC.